This is a list of T cell receptor beta chains from one sample in a study of PD-1 blockade in classical Hodgkin lymphoma. Assay used: immunoSEQ multiplex PCR; TCRdb lists only in-frame clones, some missing. The sample comprises approximately 93,000 clones, about 77% of which are singletons, and over 7.5% rests with the top ten. Sequencing used peripheral blood mononuclear cells (PBMCs), obtained before the fourth cycle of nivolumab. These receptor sequences come from a human donor with classical Hodgkin lymphoma. Each CDR3 is given with its conserved first and last residue. The D gene is left open where the match is weak. Size tells how often a clone was seen (once, few, many) or the class of an expanded clone, and some rows leave it out.

>NA|TRBJ1-4|few|TRBV10-3
TGTGCCATCAGTGACCCAGGGCGCGATGAAAAACTGTTTTTT
CAISDPGRDEKLFF
>NA|TRBJ2-7|NA|TRBV5-1
TGCGCCAGCAGCTTGCTGGGGCAGGCGGGCTCCTACGAGCAGTACTTC
CASSLLGQAGSYEQYF
>NA|TRBJ2-2|NA|TRBV7-3
TGTGCCAGCAGCTCCCGGGACCCGTTCACCGGGGAGCTGTTTTTT
CASSSRDPFTGELFF
>TRBD1|TRBJ1-1|NA|TRBV29-1
TGCAGCGTGATTCGGGACAGCATGAACACTGAAGCTTTCTTT
CSVIRDSMNTEAFF
>TRBD1|TRBJ1-3|NA|TRBV19
TGTGCCAGTAGTACGGACAGGCGCTCTGGAAACACCATATATTTT
CASSTDRRSGNTIYF
>TRBD1|TRBJ1-1|few|TRBV7-3
TGTGCCAGCAGCCCACAGGGGGGGAGCACTGAAGCTTTCTTT
CASSPQGGSTEAFF
>NA|TRBJ2-7|NA|TRBV10-2
TGCGCCAGCGCAGGATTAAGCTCCTACGAGCAGTACTTC
CASAGLSSYEQYF
>TRBD1|TRBJ1-2|NA|TRBV19
TGTGCCAGTAGTATAGATCAGAGACAGGGTAGAAACTATGGCTACACCTTC
CASSIDQRQGRNYGYTF
>TRBD1|TRBJ2-5|NA|TRBV2
TGTGCCAGCAGTGATCCGGACAGGGGAATTCCCCAGTACTTC
CASSDPDRGIPQYF
>NA|TRBJ1-1|NA|TRBV7-2
TGTGCCAGCAGCTTTAGACAGGCCGCTGAAGCTTTCTTT
CASSFRQAAEAFF
>NA|TRBJ2-5|few|TRBV28
TGTGCCAGCAGTTTACGACGTCTCCAAGAGACCCAGTACTTC
CASSLRRLQETQYF
>TRBD2|TRBJ2-1|NA|TRBV7-7
TGTGCTAGCAGCCTCACTAGCGGGGCCTACAATGAGCAGTTCTTC
CASSLTSGAYNEQFF
>TRBD1|TRBJ1-1|NA|TRBV7-9
TGTGCCAGCAGCTCGACCGATAGACAGGGTGGCACTGAAGCTTTCTTT
CASSSTDRQGGTEAFF
>NA|TRBJ1-2|NA|TRBV9
TGTGCCAGCAGCCCGACAGAGAACTATGGCTACACCTTC
CASSPTENYGYTF
>NA|TRBJ1-1|few|TRBV5-1
TGCGCCAGCAGCTTGCTGGGGTTCGACACTGAAGCTTTCTTT
CASSLLGFDTEAFF
>TRBD1|TRBJ1-1|NA|TRBV18
TGTGCCAGCTCACTCGAACAGGGGCTCACTGAAGCTTTCTTT
CASSLEQGLTEAFF
>NA|TRBJ2-7|NA|TRBV2
TGTGCCAGCCTCCAGGCGGACGAGCAGTACTTC
CASLQADEQYF
>TRBD1|TRBJ1-2|NA|TRBV7-2
TGTGCCAGCAGCCCAGGACAGGCCCTTTTGGGCTACACCTTC
CASSPGQALLGYTF
>NA|TRBJ1-4|NA|TRBV18
TGTGCCAGCTCACCACCGTCGACGGTTGGTGAAAAACTGTTTTTT
CASSPPSTVGEKLFF
>NA|TRBJ1-1|NA|TRBV6-5
TGTGCCAGCAGTTACCGGATCACAGGGACCAACACTGAAGCTTTCTTT
CASSYRITGTNTEAFF
>TRBD1|TRBJ1-2|NA|TRBV6-6
TGTGCCAGCAGCCATCTCGACAGGGGAATTGGTGGCTACACCTTC
CASSHLDRGIGGYTF
>NA|TRBJ1-2|NA|TRBV27
TGTGCCAGCAGCAAGACAGGAAACTATGGCTACACCTTC
CASSKTGNYGYTF
>NA|TRBJ2-3|NA|TRBV13
TGTGCCAGCAGCTTAGGAGCCCCGGGACTCCTATCGGTTACGCAGTATTTT
CASSLGAPGLLSVTQYF
>TRBD1|TRBJ2-5|NA|TRBV7-3
TGTGCCAGCAGCCCAACCGGGACAGCACCCCAAGAGACCCAGTACTTC
CASSPTGTAPQETQYF
>TRBD2|TRBJ2-2|NA|TRBV6-6
TGTGCCAGCAGTGAGCGGGGGAACACCGGGGAGCTGTTTTTT
CASSERGNTGELFF
>NA|TRBJ1-1|NA|TRBV19
TGTGCCAGTAGTTCTTCAGGACACGTGAACACTGAAGCTTTCTTT
CASSSSGHVNTEAFF
>TRBD1|TRBJ1-1|NA|TRBV15
TGTGCCACCAGGGAGACAGGGACGATTACTGAAGCTTTCTTT
CATRETGTITEAFF
>NA|TRBJ2-3|once|TRBV2
TGTGCCAGCCTCGGGACGGCCTCCACAGATACGCAGTATTTT
CASLGTASTDTQYF
>TRBD2|TRBJ2-7|NA|TRBV6-6
TGTGCCAGCAGTCCTAGTAAGACTAGCAGCTCCTACGAGCAGTACTTC
CASSPSKTSSSYEQYF
>NA|TRBJ2-3|NA|TRBV10-3
TGTGCCATCAGCGAGGCCGGGACATCGGGGATCAGGACGCAGTATTTT
CAISEAGTSGIRTQYF
>TRBD2|TRBJ2-5|NA|TRBV5-4
TGTGCCAGCAGCTTGGGGAGCGGGGGGGCGGAGACCCAGTACTTC
CASSLGSGGAETQYF
>TRBD2|TRBJ2-1|medium-sized|TRBV5-8
TGTGCCAGCAGCTGGTTCGGGCTAGCGGGAGTTGAGCAGTTCTTC
CASSWFGLAGVEQFF
>NA|TRBJ2-6|NA|TRBV10-3
TGTGCCATCAGTGTAGGAGGAAATGGGGCCAACGTCCTGACTTTC
CAISVGGNGANVLTF
>NA|TRBJ1-3|NA|TRBV7-3
TGTGCCAGCAGCCCGCAGCCACAGGGATCTGGAAACACCATATATTTT
CASSPQPQGSGNTIYF
>NA|TRBJ2-6|NA|TRBV13
TGTGCCAGCAGCTCCGGCAGGGGTTCGGGGGCCAACGTCCTGACTTTC
CASSSGRGSGANVLTF
>NA|TRBJ1-4|NA|TRBV9
TGTGCCAGCAGCCCGGACTCAGGGACCTACGAAAAACTGTTTTTT
CASSPDSGTYEKLFF
>NA|TRBJ1-2|NA|TRBV5-6
TGTGCCAGCAGCTTGCCCCCGGGACAAAGAGGATACACCTTC
CASSLPPGQRGYTF
>NA|TRBJ2-5|NA|TRBV7-2
TGTGCCAGCAGCTTTCGTCATCGGGTTTTGGTTGAGACCCAGTACTTC
CASSFRHRVLVETQYF
>NA|TRBJ1-1|once|TRBV2
TGTGCCAGCAGGGAAGGACAAATAAACACTGAAGCTTTCTTT
CASREGQINTEAFF
>NA|TRBJ2-5|NA|TRBV6-1
TGTGCCAGCCAGGGTTTGGAGACCCAGTACTTC
CASQGLETQYF
>NA|TRBJ2-6|NA|TRBV5-1
TGCGCCAGCAGCTTGTCAGGGGGGGCCGCCGGGGCCAACGTCCTGACTTTC
CASSLSGGAAGANVLTF